This TCR beta chain was sequenced in a study of cytomegalovirus exposure and HLA in healthy donors. Study summary: Among around 200 million T cells, an earlier analysis found approximately 110 million unique TCR beta sequences. Broader study findings: DRB1 had the most TCR associations and HLA-C the fewest, a later analysis found, with rates varying by HLA locus.

The CDR3 totals 13 residues. Germline V gene sequence: CDR1 MNHEY, CDR2 SMNVEV (reference sequence). V dropped 5 bases and J dropped 6; count of bases not matched to a gene: 5. Vbeta (60) and Jbeta (13) primers were used in the PCR. Profiled with immunoSEQ multiplex PCR; TCRdb holds only in-frame clones, not every one. Recorded here are more than 40,000 clones; the top ten clones represent about 2.2%. As for this clone: The antigen remains undetermined.

This clonotype was sampled from a female donor in good health and CMV-seronegative. What was sequenced was PBMCs. The chain is built from TRBV27 and TRBJ1-1; TRBD1 matches at 8 bases. In nucleotides, the CDR3 is TGTGCCAGCAGTACGGTGGACAGGGCTGAAGCTTTCTTT. As protein: CASSTVDRAEAFF.